This paragraph reports one TCR beta chain. The antigen is unknown. The data originate from a study of cytotoxic CD8 clonotypes in ibrutinib-treated CLL. Profiling relied on immunoSEQ multiplex PCR, and the TCRdb table lists in-frame clones only, not all of them. This table has about 17,000 clones, about 64% appearing once. Cryopreserved PBMCs provided roughly 2 micrograms of genomic DNA for the TCR beta libraries. Whole-study findings and limits: Starting clonality was above that of age-matched healthy donors and tracked circulating CD8+ T-cell counts. Upon ibrutinib response clonality rose, and upon progression it fell back toward baseline.

The clonotype originates from a human donor with chronic lymphocytic leukemia. The sequencing used PBMCs, collected after 12 months of ibrutinib treatment.

CDR3 residues: CASSLNSGADSYEQYF. The CDR3 DNA follows: TGTGCCAGCAGCTTAAATAGTGGAGCGGATAGCTACGAGCAGTACTTC. The chain joins TRBV11-2 to TRBJ2-7; TRBD2 might be the D (5 bases). This CDR3 is 16 amino acids long. Trimming took 2 bases from V and 3 from J, leaving 17 bases between them. CDR1 is SGHAT, CDR2 FQNNGV, per germline.